This T cell receptor beta chain was sequenced during a study of OX40 agonist ivuxolimab in advanced cancers. Study summary: Patients achieving partial responses numbered three: one hepatocellular carcinoma case and two cutaneous melanoma cases. General study points: Individuals who were partial responders at 0.1-3.0 mg/kg had clonal expansion that ranked among the lowest. There were, on average, more expanded clones in CD8+ T cells than in CD4+.

Comments on this clone: Its target is not known.

The CDR3 is made up of 15 amino acids. V gave up 5 bases and J gave up 4 bases, with 16 bases separating them. Germline V gene data show CDR1 as SGHTA and CDR2 as FQGNSA. TCRdb's table, derived via immunoSEQ multiplex PCR, lists solely in-frame clones and lacks some. Among about 27,000 clones, around four fifths were seen once, and the ten largest hold 21%. The sequence derives from an adult with an advanced solid tumor such as melanoma, head and neck, liver or kidney cancer. The V gene is TRBV7-2, the J gene TRBJ2-3, with D possibly TRBD1 on 6 matching bases. The sample here was CD4+ or CD8+ T cells sorted from blood, taken in a trial of the OX40 agonist ivuxolimab. The CDR3 DNA is TGTGCCAGCAGCCCGCACAGGGCGAGGGCAGATACGCAGTATTTT. It specifies CASSPHRARADTQYF.